Below are 19 T cell receptor beta chains sequenced from a single sample in a study of blood T cell repertoires in COVID-19. The repertoire was sequenced with immunoSEQ multiplex PCR; TCRdb's copy has only in-frame clones and lacks some. The repertoire holds some 100,000 clones, with roughly 85% as singletons. The specimen sequenced was peripheral blood. These receptors all come from an older woman with active or convalescent COVID-19.

The chain couples TRBV30 to TRBJ1-5; possible D gene TRBD1, 5 bases. Trimming shortened V by 0 bases and J by 4 bases, and 10 bases separated the two germline ends. Per germline, CDR1 GTSNPN and CDR2 SVGIG (reference sequence). The CDR3 is 14 residues long. The CDR3 is CAWSVSSGNQPQHF. CDR3 nucleotide sequence: TGTGCCTGGAGTGTTAGTTCAGGGAATCAGCCCCAGCATTTT.

This clone was recorded only once. This sequence joins TRBV19 and TRBJ1-5, with 8 bases fitting TRBD1. The germline gives CDR1 LNHDA, CDR2 SQIVND (reference sequence). This CDR3 spans 15 amino acids. V gave up 2 bases and J gave up 6 bases; unmatched junction bases: 6. The CDR3 here is CASSILDREAQPQHF. For the CDR3, the DNA is TGTGCCAGTAGTATATTGGACAGGGAGGCTCAGCCCCAGCATTTT.

The chain carries TRBV27 and TRBJ1-1; 7 bases are shared with TRBD1. V lost 6 bases to trimming and J lost 2 bases; unmatched junction nucleotides: 6. This CDR3 region has 14 residues. Germline V CDR1 and CDR2: MNHEY, SMNVEV (reference sequence). CDR3 in DNA: TGTGCCAGCAGGGAGGGACAGATCAACACTGAAGCTTTCTTT. This sequence encodes CASREGQINTEAFF.

This clone turned up a few times. The V and J genes are TRBV11-3 and TRBJ1-4; 7 positions match TRBD1. CDR1 and CDR2 from the germline V gene are SGHNT and YENEEA. J gave up 5 bases and V 5 bases, and 8 bases lay outside the gene matches. This CDR3 has 15 amino acids. Here the CDR3 DNA reads TGTGCCAGCAGCGAAAACAGGGGTATGAATGAAAAACTGTTTTTT. Its translation is CASSENRGMNEKLFF. Complete variable domain (other parts from reference TRBV11-3 and TRBJ1-4): EAGVVQSPRYKIIEKKQPVAFWCNPISGHNTLYWYLQNLGQGPELLIRYENEEAVDDSQLPKDRFSAERLKGVDSTLKIQPAELGDSAVYLCASSENRGMNEKLFFGSGTQLSVL.

A word on this clone: A read error may account for a junction end that differs from germline. The rearrangement joins TRBV24-1 to TRBJ1-1; D not resolved. Germline-derived CDR1 and CDR2 are KGHDR and SFDVKD. The CDR3 totals 12 residues. Here the CDR3 reads CATSDPTSDPNF. The DNA of the CDR3 is TGTGCCACCAGTGATCCCACCAGCGACCCCAACTTT.

The gene calls are TRBV7-2 and TRBJ2-2, with D maybe TRBD2 (6 bases). V dropped 5 bases and J dropped 5 bases, with 15 bases sitting between them. Germline lookup yields CDR1 SGHTA and CDR2 FQGNSA. CDR3 length: 15 residues. The chain's CDR3 is CASSPQAGKTGELFF. CDR3 DNA: TGTGCCAGCAGCCCTCAGGCGGGGAAGACCGGGGAGCTGTTTTTT.

The V call is TRBV19, the J call TRBJ2-1; 8 bases are shared with TRBD1. This CDR3 spans 14 amino acids. V was pared by 3 bases and J by 9 bases, with 7 bases of the junction left unmatched. Per germline, CDR1 LNHDA and CDR2 SQIVND (reference sequence). The CDR3 loop is CASSIGQGRAEQFF. CDR3 DNA: TGTGCCAGTAGTATCGGACAGGGCCGGGCTGAGCAGTTCTTC. The variable domain in full, with the rest retrieved from reference TRBV19 and TRBJ2-1, is DGGITQSPKYLFRKEGQNVTLSCEQNLNHDAMYWYRQDPGQGLRLIYYSQIVNDFQKGDIAEGYSVSREKKESFPLTVTSAQKNPTAFYLCASSIGQGRAEQFFGPGTRLTVL.

The DNA for the CDR3 is TGTGCCAGCAGCTTAGACGCTTGGTACAGGCCAATCGATTCACCCCTCCACTTT. Amino acid sequence: CASSLDAWYRPIDSPLHF. The V gene is TRBV7-8, the J gene TRBJ1-6; maybe TRBD1 (5 bases). Trimming shortened V by 1 base and J by 8 bases, and 21 bases separated the two germline ends. Germline assignment: CDR1 SGHVS and CDR2 FQNEAQ. This CDR3 is 18 amino acids long.

This chain joins TRBV12-1 and TRBJ2-2; the table's TRBD2 call for D was not verified on the DNA. TRBV12-1 represents a pseudogene. The CDR3 covers 14 residues. This CDR3 is CAVRGLFNTGELFF. The CDR3 DNA sequence: TGTGCCGTAAGGGGACTATTCAACACCGGGGAGCTGTTTTTT.

The chain carries TRBV28 and TRBJ1-2, with a tentative D call TRBD1 (6 bases). The length of the CDR3 is 15 residues. Germline CDR1 is MDHEN and CDR2 is SYDVKM. Trimming pared 0 bases from V and 8 bases from J, leaving 16 bases between. The CDR3: CASSLWGGQGSGYTF. Here the CDR3 DNA reads TGTGCCAGCAGTTTATGGGGAGGGCAGGGGAGCGGCTACACCTTC.

The chain uses TRBV2 and TRBJ2-2, with D unresolved. V shed 6 bases and J shed 8 bases, with 7 bases lying between them. Germline assignment: CDR1 SNHLY and CDR2 FYNNEI. The CDR3 runs to 11 residues. The CDR3 coding sequence is TGTGCCAGCAGATCTGCGGGGGAGCTGTTTTTT. Protein: CASRSAGELFF.

This chain uses TRBV12-3 or TRBV12-4 with TRBJ1-2, with 8 bases fitting TRBD1. The CDR3 has 13 amino acids. V was pared by 3 bases and J by 8 bases, with 5 bases of the junction left unmatched. CDR3 nucleotides: TGTGCCAGCAGTTTCGGACAGGGAGAGGGCTACACCTTC. Residues: CASSFGQGEGYTF.

This chain uses TRBV6-5 with TRBJ1-1; possibly TRBD1 for D (5 bases). CDR1 is MNHEY, CDR2 SVGAGI, per germline. This CDR3 is 15 amino acids long. V dropped 0 bases and J dropped 5 bases, with 13 bases sitting between them. As DNA, the CDR3 is TGTGCCAGCAGTTACTCGAGAAGGGGAAGGACTGAAGCTTTCTTT. It translates to CASSYSRRGRTEAFF.

The CDR3 reads CASSFAGTGELFF. The DNA for the CDR3 is TGTGCCAGCAGCTTCGCAGGCACCGGGGAGCTGTTTTTT. The V and J genes are TRBV7-2 and TRBJ2-2, with D unresolved. The length of the CDR3 is 13 residues. Germline lookup yields CDR1 SGHTA and CDR2 FQGNSA. The V end lost 3 bases, the J end lost 4 bases, and 6 bases lay between the germline ends. Filled out from reference TRBV7-2 and TRBJ2-2, the complete variable domain reads GAGVSQSPSNKVTEKGKDVELRCDPISGHTALYWYRQSLGQGLEFLIYFQGNSAPDKSGLPSDRFSAERTGGSVSTLTIQRTQQEDSAVYLCASSFAGTGELFFGEGSRLTVL.

The chain couples TRBV5-1 to TRBJ1-1; 10 bases align to TRBD1. CDR3 length equals 14 residues. Germline values: CDR1 SGHRS, CDR2 YFSETQ. The V segment lost 3 bases and the J segment 6 bases; nucleotides outside the gene matches: 5. CDR3 loop: CASSWGTGESEAFF. The CDR3 DNA follows: TGCGCCAGCAGCTGGGGGACAGGGGAGTCTGAAGCTTTCTTT.

The gene calls are TRBV12-3 or TRBV12-4 and TRBJ1-1; D is unclear. The ends were cut back, 2 bases at V and 8 bases at J, with 9 bases in the middle. The CDR3 runs 12 residues. CDR3 DNA: TGTGCCAGCAGTTTATTGGGCGTCGAAGCTTTCTTT. Amino acid sequence: CASSLLGVEAFF.

This chain joins TRBV3-1 (or the pseudogene TRBV3-2) and TRBJ1-6; no clear D. This CDR3 has 14 residues. Trimming removed 1 base at V and 6 bases at J, with 7 bases between. Germline lookup yields CDR1 LGHDT and CDR2 YNNKEL (reference sequence). This CDR3 reads CASSQALRNSPLHF. DNA of the CDR3: TGTGCCAGCAGCCAAGCTTTGCGTAATTCACCCCTCCACTTT.

This clone was found once. The chain carries TRBV5-8 and TRBJ1-1; 10 bases map to TRBD1. The CDR3 consists of 14 residues. Trimming cost V 2 bases and J 5 bases; bases outside gene matches: 3. Germline CDR1 and CDR2: SGHTS and YDEGEE. Written as DNA, the CDR3 is TGTGCCAGCAGCTTCCGGACAGGGGGAACTGAAGCTTTCTTT. Protein sequence: CASSFRTGGTEAFF.

The J gene is TRBJ1-5, the V gene TRBV19, with 10 bases lining up with TRBD1. Trimming removed 9 bases from V and 7 bases from J; junction bases left unmatched: 18. The CDR3 is 17 amino acids. The germline CDR1 and CDR2 sequences are LNHDA and SQIVND (reference sequence). The CDR3 loop is CASSTLTGGRVRQPQHF. CDR3 nucleotides: TGTGCCAGCTCAACCCTGACAGGGGGCAGGGTACGCCAGCCCCAGCATTTT.